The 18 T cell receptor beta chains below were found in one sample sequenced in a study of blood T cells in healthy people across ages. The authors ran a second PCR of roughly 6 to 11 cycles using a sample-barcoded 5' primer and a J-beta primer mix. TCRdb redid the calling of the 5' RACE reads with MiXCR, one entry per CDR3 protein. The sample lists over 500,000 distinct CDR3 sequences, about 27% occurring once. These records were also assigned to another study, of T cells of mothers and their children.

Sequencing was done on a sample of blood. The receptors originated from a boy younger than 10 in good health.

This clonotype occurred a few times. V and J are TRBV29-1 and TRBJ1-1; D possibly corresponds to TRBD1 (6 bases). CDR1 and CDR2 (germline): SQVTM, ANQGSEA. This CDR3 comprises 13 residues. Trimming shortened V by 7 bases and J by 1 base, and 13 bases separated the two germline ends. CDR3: CSGRVGGNTEAFF. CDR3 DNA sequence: TGCAGCGGTCGGGTAGGGGGGAACACTGAAGCTTTCTTT.

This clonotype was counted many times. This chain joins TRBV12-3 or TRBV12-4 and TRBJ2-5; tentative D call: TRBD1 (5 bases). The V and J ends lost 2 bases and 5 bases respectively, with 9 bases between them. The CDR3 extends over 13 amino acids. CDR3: CASSLRGTETQYF. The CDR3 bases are TGTGCCAGCAGTTTAAGGGGTACGGAGACCCAGTACTTC.

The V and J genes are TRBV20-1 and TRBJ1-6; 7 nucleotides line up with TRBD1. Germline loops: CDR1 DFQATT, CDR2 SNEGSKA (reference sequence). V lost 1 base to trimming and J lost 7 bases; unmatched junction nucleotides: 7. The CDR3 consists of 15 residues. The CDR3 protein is CSARGLATGNSPLHF. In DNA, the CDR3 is TGCAGTGCTAGAGGCTTGGCGACAGGGAATTCACCCCTCCACTTT.

The CDR3 nucleotides read TGTGCCAGCAGTGGGAGACATACCGATACCTACGAGCAGTACTTC. Encoded protein: CASSGRHTDTYEQYF. This chain connects TRBV12-3 or TRBV12-4 to TRBJ2-5; tentative D call: TRBD2 (5 bases). The end of the DNA aligns better with TRBJ2-7, so the J call may be wrong. The CDR3 is 15 residues long.

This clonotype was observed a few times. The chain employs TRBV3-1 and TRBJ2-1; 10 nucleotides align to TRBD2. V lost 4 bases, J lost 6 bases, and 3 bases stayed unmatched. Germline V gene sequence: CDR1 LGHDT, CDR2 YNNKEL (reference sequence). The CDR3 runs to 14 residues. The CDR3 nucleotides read TGTGCCAGCAGCCCGTGGACTAGCGGCAATGAGCAGTTCTTC. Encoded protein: CASSPWTSGNEQFF.

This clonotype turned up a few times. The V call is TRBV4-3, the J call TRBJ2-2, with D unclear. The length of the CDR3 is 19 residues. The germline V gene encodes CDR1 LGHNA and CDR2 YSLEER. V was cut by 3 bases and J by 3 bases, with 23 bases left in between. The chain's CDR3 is CASSHRTQGQGKYTGELFF. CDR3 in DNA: TGCGCCAGCAGCCATAGAACACAAGGGCAAGGGAAATACACCGGGGAGCTGTTTTTT.

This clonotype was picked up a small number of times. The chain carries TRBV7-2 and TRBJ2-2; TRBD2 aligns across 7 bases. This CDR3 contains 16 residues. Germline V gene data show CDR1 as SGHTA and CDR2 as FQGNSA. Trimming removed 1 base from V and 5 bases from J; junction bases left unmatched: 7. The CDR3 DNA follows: TGTGCCAGCAGCTTAGGATCCGGGACTACAACCGGGGAGCTGTTTTTT. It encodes CASSLGSGTTTGELFF.

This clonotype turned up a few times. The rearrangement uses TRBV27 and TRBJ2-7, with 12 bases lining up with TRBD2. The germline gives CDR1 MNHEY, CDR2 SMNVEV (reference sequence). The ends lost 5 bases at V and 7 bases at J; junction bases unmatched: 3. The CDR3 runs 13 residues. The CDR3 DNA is TGTGCCAGCAGTGTGACTAGCGGGAGTGAGCAGTACTTC. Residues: CASSVTSGSEQYF.

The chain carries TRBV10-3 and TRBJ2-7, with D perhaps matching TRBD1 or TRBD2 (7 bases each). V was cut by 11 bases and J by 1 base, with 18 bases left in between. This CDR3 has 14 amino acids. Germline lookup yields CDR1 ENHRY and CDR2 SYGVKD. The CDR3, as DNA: TGTGCCGGGGGGGCCAGGGGACAGTCCTACGAGCAGTACTTC. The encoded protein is CAGGARGQSYEQYF.

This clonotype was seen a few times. CDR3 amino acids: CSARSGQGAPRVSLETQYF. The DNA for the CDR3 is TGCAGTGCTAGATCGGGACAGGGGGCGCCCAGAGTGTCCCTAGAGACCCAGTACTTC. The chain uses TRBV20-1 and TRBJ2-1; the match to TRBD1 covers 12 bases. The J call may be mistaken, given a closer DNA end match to TRBJ2-5. Germline V gene lookup returns CDR1 DFQATT and CDR2 SNEGSKA (reference sequence). This CDR3 is built from 19 residues.

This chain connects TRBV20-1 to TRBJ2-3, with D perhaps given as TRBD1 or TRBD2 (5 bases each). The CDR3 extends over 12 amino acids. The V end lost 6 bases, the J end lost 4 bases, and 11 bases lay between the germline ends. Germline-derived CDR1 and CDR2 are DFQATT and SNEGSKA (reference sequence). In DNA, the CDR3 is TGCAGTGCCAACCGGGACGCAGATACGCAGTATTTT. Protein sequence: CSANRDADTQYF.

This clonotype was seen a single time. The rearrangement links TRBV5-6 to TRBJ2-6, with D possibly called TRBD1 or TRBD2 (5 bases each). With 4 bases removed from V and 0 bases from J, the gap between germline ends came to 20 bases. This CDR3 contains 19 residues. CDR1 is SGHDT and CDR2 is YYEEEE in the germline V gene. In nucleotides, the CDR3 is TGTGCCAGCAGCGCGAAATGGGGACCAACGAGCTCTGGGGCCAACGTCCTGACTTTC. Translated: CASSAKWGPTSSGANVLTF.

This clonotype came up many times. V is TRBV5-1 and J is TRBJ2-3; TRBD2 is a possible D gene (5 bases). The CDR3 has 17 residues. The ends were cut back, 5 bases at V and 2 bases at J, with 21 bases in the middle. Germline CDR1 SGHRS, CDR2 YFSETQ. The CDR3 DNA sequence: TGCGCCAGCAGGCCAGGACTCCCGCTCCGGATCACAGATACGCAGTATTTT. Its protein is CASRPGLPLRITDTQYF.

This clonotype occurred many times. CDR3 DNA: TGTGCCAGCAGGACTAGCGGGAGGAAAACCTACGAGCAGTACTTC. Amino acid sequence: CASRTSGRKTYEQYF. The J gene is TRBJ2-7, the V gene TRBV6-2 or TRBV6-3; 13 nucleotides agree with TRBD2. The CDR3 runs 15 residues. In germline, CDR1 is MNHEY, CDR2 SVGEGT. J was trimmed by 2 bases and V by 6 bases; bases with no gene match: 4.

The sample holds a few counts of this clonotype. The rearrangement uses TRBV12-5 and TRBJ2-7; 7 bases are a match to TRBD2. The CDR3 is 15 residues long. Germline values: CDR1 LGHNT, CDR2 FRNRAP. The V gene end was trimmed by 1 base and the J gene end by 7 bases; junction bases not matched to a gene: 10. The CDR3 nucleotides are TGTGCTAGTGGTTTGGGGGGGACTATCCCGTGGGAGCAGTACTTC. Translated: CASGLGGTIPWEQYF.

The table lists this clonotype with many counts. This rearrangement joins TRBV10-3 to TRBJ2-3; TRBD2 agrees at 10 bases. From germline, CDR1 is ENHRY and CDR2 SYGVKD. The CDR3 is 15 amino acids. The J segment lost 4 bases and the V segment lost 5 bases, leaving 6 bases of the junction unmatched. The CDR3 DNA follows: TGTGCCATCAGTATAGCGGGAGGAGGGGCAGATACGCAGTATTTT. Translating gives CAISIAGGGADTQYF.

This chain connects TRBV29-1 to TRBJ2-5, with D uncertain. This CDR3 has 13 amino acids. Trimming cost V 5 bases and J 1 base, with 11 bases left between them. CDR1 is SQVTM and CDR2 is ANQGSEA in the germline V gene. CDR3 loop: CSVSPRFQETQYF. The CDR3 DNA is TGCAGCGTTTCTCCTAGGTTCCAAGAGACCCAGTACTTC.

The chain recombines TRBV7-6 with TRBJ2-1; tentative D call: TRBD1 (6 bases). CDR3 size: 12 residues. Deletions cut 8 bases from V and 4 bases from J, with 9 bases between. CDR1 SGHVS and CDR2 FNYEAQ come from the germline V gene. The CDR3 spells CASRDIYNEQFF. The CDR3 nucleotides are TGTGCCAGCCGGGACATTTACAATGAGCAGTTCTTC.